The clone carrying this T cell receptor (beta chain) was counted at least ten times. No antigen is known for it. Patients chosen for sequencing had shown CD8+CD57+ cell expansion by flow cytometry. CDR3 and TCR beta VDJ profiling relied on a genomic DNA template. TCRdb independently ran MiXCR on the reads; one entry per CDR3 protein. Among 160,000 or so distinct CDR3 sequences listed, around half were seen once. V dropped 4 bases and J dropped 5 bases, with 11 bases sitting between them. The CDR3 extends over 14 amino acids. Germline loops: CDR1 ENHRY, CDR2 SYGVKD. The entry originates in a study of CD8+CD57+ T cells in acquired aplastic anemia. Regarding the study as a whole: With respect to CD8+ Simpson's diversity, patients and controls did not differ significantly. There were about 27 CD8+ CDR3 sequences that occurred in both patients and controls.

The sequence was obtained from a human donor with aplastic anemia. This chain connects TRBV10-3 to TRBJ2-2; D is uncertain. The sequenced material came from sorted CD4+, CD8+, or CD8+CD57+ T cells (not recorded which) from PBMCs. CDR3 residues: CAISGSGETGELFF. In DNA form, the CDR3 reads TGTGCCATCAGTGGGTCGGGTGAGACCGGGGAGCTGTTTTTT.